This T cell receptor (beta chain) came from a study of early T cells in non-severe SARS-CoV-2 infection. This clonotype came up many times. Antigen specificity is unknown. Overall study results and limits: Using VDJdb, the matching emphasized anti-spike CD8 responses while missing private and CD4 specificities.

Each CDR3 protein is one row after TCRdb ran MiXCR on the 5' RACE reads. Of some 25,000 distinct CDR3 sequences detected, more than 4% appear once; the ten largest clones hold 15% to 19%. CDR3 length equals 15 residues. Deletions cut 5 bases from V and 0 bases from J, with 11 bases between. Germline V gives CDR1 SGHVS, CDR2 FQNEAQ. Sequenced material: whole blood. This chain connects TRBV7-8 to TRBJ1-3, with D hard to call. The receptor was derived from an adult who was a healthcare worker with PCR-confirmed SARS-CoV-2 infection or an uninfected control (not recorded which). The CDR3 reads CASSEQRSSGNTIYF. The CDR3 bases are TGTGCCAGCAGCGAGCAGAGAAGCTCTGGAAACACCATATATTTT.